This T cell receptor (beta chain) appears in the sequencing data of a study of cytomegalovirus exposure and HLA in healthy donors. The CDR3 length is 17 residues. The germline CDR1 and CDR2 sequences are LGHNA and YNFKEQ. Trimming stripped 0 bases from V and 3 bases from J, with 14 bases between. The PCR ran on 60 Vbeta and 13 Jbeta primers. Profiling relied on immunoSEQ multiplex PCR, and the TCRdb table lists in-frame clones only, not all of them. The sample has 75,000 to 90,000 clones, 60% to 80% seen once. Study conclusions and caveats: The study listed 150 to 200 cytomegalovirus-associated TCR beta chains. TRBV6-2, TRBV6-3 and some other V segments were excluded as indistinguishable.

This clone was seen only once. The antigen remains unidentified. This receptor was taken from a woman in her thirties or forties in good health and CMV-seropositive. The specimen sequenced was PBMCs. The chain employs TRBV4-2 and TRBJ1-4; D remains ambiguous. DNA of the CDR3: TGTGCCAGCAGCCAAGATGAAGGGAGTGGGGCTAATGAAAAACTGTTTTTT. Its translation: CASSQDEGSGANEKLFF.